This passage covers 25 T cell receptor beta chains from one sample sequenced in a study of cytomegalovirus exposure and HLA in healthy donors. The protocol was immunoSEQ multiplex PCR, while the TCRdb copy is restricted to in-frame clones and leaves out a portion. This table has fewer than 150,000 clones, more than 70% appearing once. Material: PBMCs. The receptors come from a man between 18 and 35 years old in good health and CMV-seronegative.

The chain carries TRBV27 and TRBJ2-7; TRBD1 matches at 7 bases. The germline V gene encodes CDR1 MNHEY and CDR2 SMNVEV (reference sequence). This CDR3 has 14 amino acids. Trimming took 0 bases from V and 4 from J; bases not matched to a gene: 3. The CDR3 DNA sequence: TGTGCCAGCAGTTTATCCGGGACAGAATACGAGCAGTACTTC. Translation gives CASSLSGTEYEQYF.

The chain has TRBV19 and TRBJ2-1; 7 positions agree with TRBD1. Germline CDR1 LNHDA, CDR2 SQIVND (reference sequence). With V trimmed by 5 bases and J by 9 bases, 4 bases remained unmatched. This CDR3 is 12 amino acids long. DNA of the CDR3: TGTGCCAGTAGTCGGGGACAGTCTGAGCAGTTCTTC. This translates into CASSRGQSEQFF. Full variable domain (rest looked up from reference TRBV19 and TRBJ2-1): DGGITQSPKYLFRKEGQNVTLSCEQNLNHDAMYWYRQDPGQGLRLIYYSQIVNDFQKGDIAEGYSVSREKKESFPLTVTSAQKNPTAFYLCASSRGQSEQFFGPGTRLTVL.

This clone was recorded once. J is TRBJ1-2 and V is TRBV4-3; 11 bases are a match to TRBD1. Per germline, CDR1 LGHNA and CDR2 YSLEER. V was pared by 0 bases and J by 8 bases, with 11 bases of the junction left unmatched. The CDR3 spans 17 residues. The CDR3 nucleotides read TGCGCCAGCAGCCAAGATTTTGAGGGACAGGGGGTTGAAGGCTACACCTTC. Amino acids: CASSQDFEGQGVEGYTF.

V gene TRBV7-8 combines with J gene TRBJ2-5, with a weak D call TRBD2 (6 bases). The CDR3 spans 14 residues. Germline CDR1 is SGHVS and CDR2 is FQNEAQ. The V gene lost 4 bases and the J gene lost 1 base, with 10 bases spanning the gap. For the CDR3, the DNA is TGTGCCAGCAGCTACCGGGACTTCCAAGAGACCCAGTACTTC. Its protein product is CASSYRDFQETQYF.

The V and J genes are TRBV7-7 and TRBJ2-2; tentative D call: TRBD2 (5 bases). This CDR3 is built from 15 residues. CDR1 is SSHAT, CDR2 FNYEAQ, per germline (reference sequence). V was trimmed by 1 base and J by 3 bases, leaving 9 bases between them. CDR3 amino acids: CASSLDRRDTGELFF. As DNA, the CDR3 is TGTGCCAGCAGCTTAGATAGGCGGGACACCGGGGAGCTGTTTTTT.

This chain links TRBV27 with TRBJ2-1; TRBD1 might be the D (5 bases). The CDR3 totals 15 residues. The V gene lost 3 bases and the J gene lost 9 bases, with 18 bases spanning the gap. Germline V gene lookup returns CDR1 MNHEY and CDR2 SMNVEV (reference sequence). DNA for the CDR3: TGTGCCAGCAGTTTTGAGACAGTGCTTATCACTGAGCAGTTCTTC. Amino acids: CASSFETVLITEQFF.

The CDR3 protein is CASSYPTENTEAFF. The CDR3, as DNA: TGTGCCAGCAGTTACCCAACAGAGAACACTGAAGCTTTCTTT. The chain employs TRBV6-6 and TRBJ1-1; D is unclear. The CDR3 totals 14 residues. Trimming removed 2 bases at V and 1 base at J, with 8 bases between. The germline V gene encodes CDR1 MNHNY and CDR2 SVGAGI (reference sequence).

The rearrangement joins TRBV11-3 to TRBJ2-7, with D uncertain. V was pared by 3 bases and J by 2 bases, with 20 bases between. Germline V gene data show CDR1 as SGHNT and CDR2 as YENEEA. CDR3 length equals 17 residues. Written as DNA, the CDR3 is TGTGCCAGCAGCTTTCACCGCATCCAGACGAGCGCCTACGAGCAGTACTTC. Its protein product is CASSFHRIQTSAYEQYF.

In this sample, this clone turned up a few times. V gene TRBV5-1 combines with J gene TRBJ2-7; the match to TRBD2 covers 8 bases. CDR1 is SGHRS and CDR2 is YFSETQ in the germline V gene. The CDR3 contains 14 residues. V shed 4 bases, J shed 4 bases, and the junction held 7 bases outside the gene matches. Written as DNA, the CDR3 is TGCGCCAGCAGCCCCGGGACTAGGGGTTACGAGCAGTACTTC. Translating it yields CASSPGTRGYEQYF.

The rearrangement uses TRBV27 and TRBJ1-1; 7 nucleotides agree with TRBD1. The CDR3 is 18 residues long. CDR1 and CDR2 (germline): MNHEY, SMNVEV (reference sequence). Trimming cost V 6 bases and J 0 bases; bases outside gene matches: 16. CDR3 coding DNA: TGTGCCAGCAGAGCCCCGCGACCGGGACAGCCTATGAACACTGAAGCTTTCTTT. Protein product: CASRAPRPGQPMNTEAFF.

The V gene is TRBV28, the J gene TRBJ2-2, with D maybe TRBD1 (5 bases). V was pared by 5 bases and J by 2 bases, with 12 bases between. This CDR3 is built from 15 residues. Per the germline V gene, CDR1 is MDHEN and CDR2 is SYDVKM. CDR3: CASSLRTHNTGELFF. The CDR3 bases are TGTGCCAGCAGTCTCAGGACACACAACACCGGGGAGCTGTTTTTT.

The chain recombines TRBV10-3 with TRBJ2-2, with 10 positions matching TRBD1. Germline V gives CDR1 ENHRY, CDR2 SYGVKD. V dropped 5 bases and J dropped 4; count of bases not matched to a gene: 7. The length of the CDR3 is 16 residues. CDR3 sequence reads: CAISQTGTGATGELFF. The CDR3 DNA follows: TGTGCCATCAGTCAGACCGGGACAGGGGCCACCGGGGAGCTGTTTTTT.

V gene TRBV18 combines with J gene TRBJ1-6; a possible D gene is TRBD1 (6 bases). The CDR3 is made up of 14 amino acids. Germline V lookup: CDR1 KGHSH, CDR2 LQKENI. Trimming left V 8 bases short and J 10 bases short, with 18 bases between. CDR3 nucleotide sequence: TGTGCCAGCCCCTTCCGCAGCGACAGGTCACCCCTCCACTTT. This codes for CASPFRSDRSPLHF.

V and J are TRBV7-9 and TRBJ1-1; D remains ambiguous. The V gene lost 5 bases and the J gene lost 5 bases, with 9 bases spanning the gap. There are 12 residues in the CDR3. Germline V gives CDR1 SEHNR, CDR2 FQNEAQ (reference sequence). The CDR3 here is CASSPAGTEAFF. The CDR3 region has the DNA TGTGCCAGCAGCCCTGCCGGGACTGAAGCTTTCTTT.

V and J are TRBV10-3 and TRBJ1-1, with D maybe TRBD1 (6 bases). CDR3 size: 13 residues. Per germline, CDR1 ENHRY and CDR2 SYGVKD. V dropped 3 bases and J dropped 1 base, with 6 bases sitting between them. The CDR3 DNA is TGTGCCATCAGTGACAGGGGGAACACTGAAGCTTTCTTT. Amino acid sequence: CAISDRGNTEAFF.

The chain employs TRBV30 and TRBJ2-7; TRBD2 agrees at 11 bases. CDR3 length: 14 residues. Losses at the gene ends were 2 bases for V and 5 bases for J; bases not matched to a gene: 5. From germline, CDR1 is GTSNPN and CDR2 SVGIG (reference sequence). CDR3 region: CAWSKTSGVHEQYF. In nucleotides, the CDR3 is TGTGCCTGGAGTAAGACTAGCGGGGTCCACGAGCAGTACTTC.

This rearrangement joins TRBV27 to TRBJ2-3, with 11 bases that match TRBD2. With V trimmed by 2 bases and J by 0 bases, 4 bases remained unmatched. Germline V CDR1 and CDR2: MNHEY, SMNVEV (reference sequence). The CDR3 is 17 amino acids. The CDR3 DNA follows: TGTGCCAGCAGTTTACTAGCGGGGGGCCTAAGCACAGATACGCAGTATTTT. As protein: CASSLLAGGLSTDTQYF.

The chain combines TRBV5-4 with TRBJ2-5; 11 bases map to TRBD2. CDR1 is SGHNT and CDR2 is YYREEE in the germline V gene (reference sequence). This CDR3 comprises 16 residues. With V trimmed by 4 bases and J by 1 base, 6 bases remained unmatched. CDR3 loop: CASSPRLAGPQETQYF. CDR3 nucleotides: TGTGCCAGCAGCCCCAGACTAGCGGGGCCCCAAGAGACCCAGTACTTC.

The J gene is TRBJ2-3, the V gene TRBV5-4, with D unclear. Deletions cut 4 bases from V and 2 bases from J, with 11 bases between. Germline V gene lookup returns CDR1 SGHNT and CDR2 YYREEE (reference sequence). The CDR3 consists of 14 residues. DNA for the CDR3: TGTGCCAGCAGCCTGAGTGTGTCCACAGATACGCAGTATTTT. Protein: CASSLSVSTDTQYF.

CDR3 DNA: TGTGCCAGCAGCAGGGACAGGGGAGGCTACGAGCAGTACTTC. The encoded protein is CASSRDRGGYEQYF. The rearrangement uses TRBV6-1 and TRBJ2-7; 10 bases fit TRBD1. This CDR3 is built from 14 residues. J lost 3 bases, V lost 6 bases, and 5 bases had no gene match. Germline V CDR1 and CDR2: MNHNS, SASEGT.

The rearrangement links TRBV19 to TRBJ2-2, with D perhaps matching TRBD1 (6 bases). Trimming cost V 1 base and J 6 bases, with 9 bases left between them. Germline V CDR1 and CDR2: LNHDA, SQIVND (reference sequence). CDR3 size: 14 residues. The chain's CDR3 is CASSIVRQAGELFF. The CDR3 bases are TGTGCCAGTAGTATAGTCCGACAGGCCGGGGAGCTGTTTTTT.

The chain links TRBV2 to TRBJ2-7, with D possibly TRBD1 on 5 matching bases. V was cut by 7 bases and J by 0 bases, with 16 bases left in between. This CDR3 region has 15 residues. CDR1 and CDR2 (germline): SNHLY, FYNNEI. CDR3 nucleotides: TGTGCCAGCACGACCCCGCTGACAGTCTCCTACGAGCAGTACTTC. It translates to CASTTPLTVSYEQYF.

V and J are TRBV28 and TRBJ2-5; D ambiguous. This CDR3 has 12 amino acids. Deletions cut 5 bases from V and 5 bases from J, with 9 bases between. Germline V gives CDR1 MDHEN, CDR2 SYDVKM. Here the CDR3 reads CASSLLRETQYF. The CDR3 DNA sequence: TGTGCCAGCAGTCTCCTCCGTGAGACCCAGTACTTC.

The chain combines TRBV11-3 with TRBJ2-1, with D perhaps matching TRBD2 (5 bases). The V end was cut by 2 bases, the J end by 7 bases, with 9 bases between. This CDR3 is 13 amino acids long. The germline V gene has CDR1 SGHNT and CDR2 YENEEA. This CDR3 reads CASSLRGRNEQFF. The CDR3 nucleotides read TGTGCCAGCAGCTTACGGGGTAGGAATGAGCAGTTCTTC.

This clone was detected only once. V and J are TRBV28 and TRBJ2-7; possible D gene TRBD2, 6 bases. The CDR3 length is 13 residues. Trimming left V 5 bases short and J 3 bases short, with 11 bases between. Germline CDR1 and CDR2: MDHEN and SYDVKM. CDR3 protein: CASSLGLRYEQYF. The CDR3 DNA is TGTGCCAGCAGTCTGGGACTGCGCTACGAGCAGTACTTC.